The clone carrying this TCR beta chain was detected only a few times. No ophthalmopathy progression within 18 months constituted stable Graves' hyperthyroidism. Diagnoses rested on clinical symptoms, serum thyroxine and TRAb, thyroid ultrasound and orbital computed tomography. These data are taken from a study of T cells in Graves' hyperthyroidism and ophthalmopathy. The ends lost 5 bases at V and 3 bases at J; junction bases unmatched: 6. The germline V gene encodes CDR1 SGHAT and CDR2 FQNNGV. The CDR3 covers 16 residues. Amplification of TCR beta CDR3 regions used RNA as the template. The TCR CDR3 was amplified in a first-round RT-PCR using the HTBI primer set. TCRdb re-analysed the multiplex PCR reads in MiXCR, keeping a single row per CDR3 protein. The sample has 480,000 or so distinct CDR3 sequences, under 15% seen once.

The receptor was derived from a young woman with Graves' hyperthyroidism. The chain links TRBV11-2 to TRBJ2-3; TRBD2 matches at 12 bases. The sequenced sample consisted of blood. CDR3 sequence (DNA): TGTGCCAGCAGCCTGCGGACTAGCGGGATTACAGATACGCAGTATTTT. Translating gives CASSLRTSGITDTQYF.